Listed below are T cell receptor beta chains from one sample, sequenced in a study of T cell responses to AZD1222 COVID-19 vaccine. Sequenced by immunoSEQ multiplex PCR; TCRdb stores in-frame clones only, minus some. This table holds 110,000 to 150,000 clones, under 95% found once. The source material was peripheral blood, sampled on day 0 of AZD1222 vaccination. Receptors were obtained from an adult in good health. The CDR3 runs from the conserved cysteine through the conserved F or W. Each record gives: D gene, J gene, V gene, clone size, CDR3 DNA, CDR3 protein. The D gene is left open where the match is weak. Rows give clone size only sometimes, using once, few, many, or a class for an expanded clone.

D gene: -; J gene: TRBJ1-3; V gene: TRBV11-3; clone size: -; CDR3 DNA: TGTGCCAGCAGCCCCTGGGCCGCCGATAGCACCATATATTTT; CDR3 protein: CASSPWAADSTIYF
D gene: TRBD2; J gene: TRBJ2-2; V gene: TRBV6-5; clone size: -; CDR3 DNA: TGTGCCAGCAGCCCCACTAGCGGGATCACCGGGGAGCTGTTTTTT; CDR3 protein: CASSPTSGITGELFF
D gene: -; J gene: TRBJ1-5; V gene: TRBV4-3; clone size: -; CDR3 DNA: TGCGCCAGCAGCCAGGAGTTGGGGCAGCCCCAGCATTTT; CDR3 protein: CASSQELGQPQHF
D gene: TRBD1; J gene: TRBJ1-1; V gene: TRBV28; clone size: -; CDR3 DNA: TGTGCCAGCAGTTTATCTGGGGGGACAGTGAACACTGAAGCTTTCTTT; CDR3 protein: CASSLSGGTVNTEAFF
D gene: -; J gene: TRBJ1-2; V gene: TRBV19; clone size: -; CDR3 DNA: TGTGCCAGTAGTAACCCGTGGGGGGACTATGGCTACACCTTC; CDR3 protein: CASSNPWGDYGYTF
D gene: TRBD2; J gene: TRBJ2-5; V gene: TRBV7-6; clone size: -; CDR3 DNA: TGTGCCAGCAGCCAATTCAGCGGGGGGGAGACCCAGTACTTC; CDR3 protein: CASSQFSGGETQYF
D gene: TRBD2; J gene: TRBJ2-3; V gene: TRBV7-2; clone size: once; CDR3 DNA: TGTGCCAGCAGCTTAGCGGGAGGGCCGACAGATACGCAGTATTTT; CDR3 protein: CASSLAGGPTDTQYF
D gene: -; J gene: TRBJ1-2; V gene: TRBV28; clone size: -; CDR3 DNA: TGTGCCAGCAGTTTACGCGAATATGGCTACACCTTC; CDR3 protein: CASSLREYGYTF
D gene: TRBD2; J gene: TRBJ2-1; V gene: TRBV6-4; clone size: -; CDR3 DNA: TGTGCCAGCAGTGAGACTAGCGGGGGGGCCGATGAGCAGTTCTTC; CDR3 protein: CASSETSGGADEQFF
D gene: -; J gene: TRBJ1-3; V gene: TRBV2; clone size: once; CDR3 DNA: TGTGCCAGCAGTGCCGAGAGACCGGCGATTGGAAACACCATATATTTT; CDR3 protein: CASSAERPAIGNTIYF
D gene: -; J gene: TRBJ1-2; V gene: TRBV5-4; clone size: -; CDR3 DNA: TGTGCCAGCAGCCCCGAGGTGACTCTTAACTATGGCTACACCTTC; CDR3 protein: CASSPEVTLNYGYTF
D gene: TRBD1; J gene: TRBJ1-2; V gene: TRBV4-2; clone size: -; CDR3 DNA: TGTGCCAGCAGCGGACAGGGTGCGGGCTACACCTTC; CDR3 protein: CASSGQGAGYTF
D gene: -; J gene: TRBJ1-5; V gene: TRBV6-5; clone size: -; CDR3 DNA: TGTGCCAGCAGCCCGGACAGTAGCAATCAGCCCCAGCATTTT; CDR3 protein: CASSPDSSNQPQHF
D gene: -; J gene: TRBJ1-1; V gene: TRBV6-2/TRBV6-3; clone size: -; CDR3 DNA: TGTGCCAGCAGTTACGGCTTCACGGAGACTGAAGCTTTCTTT; CDR3 protein: CASSYGFTETEAFF
D gene: TRBD1; J gene: TRBJ1-3; V gene: TRBV5-1; clone size: -; CDR3 DNA: TGCGCCAGCAGCCTCTGGACAGGGGCGGGAAACACCATATATTTT; CDR3 protein: CASSLWTGAGNTIYF
D gene: -; J gene: TRBJ1-6; V gene: TRBV5-5; clone size: -; CDR3 DNA: TGTGCCAGCAGCCCGACCTACCGAGGGGCCTTAGAGTCACCCCTCCACTTT; CDR3 protein: CASSPTYRGALESPLHF
D gene: TRBD1; J gene: TRBJ2-7; V gene: TRBV7-8; clone size: -; CDR3 DNA: TGTGCCAGTACCCTCGACAGGGGGTTATACGAGCAGTACTTC; CDR3 protein: CASTLDRGLYEQYF
D gene: -; J gene: TRBJ2-2; V gene: TRBV7-9; clone size: -; CDR3 DNA: TGTGCCAGCAGCTTAGCTGGGGGCTCCGGGGAGCTGTTTTTT; CDR3 protein: CASSLAGGSGELFF
D gene: -; J gene: TRBJ1-5; V gene: TRBV23-1; clone size: few; CDR3 DNA: TGCGCCAGCAGTCAACAGGACGCCGAATACCAGCCCCAGCATTTT; CDR3 protein: CASSQQDAEYQPQHF
D gene: -; J gene: TRBJ1-4; V gene: TRBV21-1; clone size: once; CDR3 DNA: TGTGCCAGCAGCAAATGGGGAGCAACTAATGAAAAACTGTTTTTT; CDR3 protein: CASSKWGATNEKLFF
D gene: -; J gene: TRBJ1-1; V gene: TRBV27; clone size: once; CDR3 DNA: TGTGCCAGCAGTTTTGGCACTGAAGCTTTCTTT; CDR3 protein: CASSFGTEAFF
D gene: TRBD1; J gene: TRBJ1-1; V gene: TRBV5-5; clone size: -; CDR3 DNA: TGTGCCAGCAGCCTCGGGACAGGGGAGAGCACTGAAGCTTTCTTT; CDR3 protein: CASSLGTGESTEAFF
D gene: -; J gene: TRBJ1-1; V gene: TRBV11-2; clone size: once; CDR3 DNA: TGTGCCAGCAGCTTAAGGGAGAACACTGAAGCTTTCTTT; CDR3 protein: CASSLRENTEAFF
D gene: -; J gene: TRBJ2-7; V gene: TRBV10-1; clone size: -; CDR3 DNA: TGCGCCAGCAGTGAGTCGATATCCAGCGGGTACCCAGAGTACTTC; CDR3 protein: CASSESISSGYPEYF
D gene: TRBD2; J gene: TRBJ2-2; V gene: TRBV4-3; clone size: -; CDR3 DNA: TGCGCCAGCAGCCAAGATCGGAGCGGGGGTAACACCGGGGAGCTGTTTTTT; CDR3 protein: CASSQDRSGGNTGELFF
D gene: TRBD1; J gene: TRBJ2-7; V gene: TRBV5-1; clone size: -; CDR3 DNA: TGCGCCAGCAGGCCGCGAACAGGGGGCGGTTTAGAGCAGTACTTC; CDR3 protein: CASRPRTGGGLEQYF
D gene: -; J gene: TRBJ1-1; V gene: TRBV6-5; clone size: -; CDR3 DNA: TGTGCCAGCAGGGCCGGGACCGGGTGGCATGAAGCTTTCTTT; CDR3 protein: CASRAGTGWHEAFF
D gene: TRBD2; J gene: TRBJ2-1; V gene: TRBV3-1/TRBV3-2; clone size: -; CDR3 DNA: TGTGCCAGCAGCCGGACTAGCGGCCACAATGAGCAGTTCTTC; CDR3 protein: CASSRTSGHNEQFF
D gene: -; J gene: TRBJ1-4; V gene: TRBV30; clone size: -; CDR3 DNA: TGTGCCTGGAGCCCCCTGGGCCTGACTAATGAAAAACTGTTTTTT; CDR3 protein: CAWSPLGLTNEKLFF
D gene: -; J gene: TRBJ2-7; V gene: TRBV27; clone size: once; CDR3 DNA: TGTGCCAGCAGTTTATCGATAAGGGACGAGCAGTACTTC; CDR3 protein: CASSLSIRDEQYF
D gene: -; J gene: TRBJ1-1; V gene: TRBV19; clone size: -; CDR3 DNA: TGTGCCAGTAGTAAGGAAAGGAGGACTGAAGCTTTCTTT; CDR3 protein: CASSKERRTEAFF
D gene: -; J gene: TRBJ2-4; V gene: TRBV5-1; clone size: -; CDR3 DNA: TGCGCCAGCAGCCCAATGCATGGTGGCCCAGGAGTCATTCAGTACTTC; CDR3 protein: CASSPMHGGPGVIQYF
D gene: -; J gene: TRBJ1-1; V gene: TRBV15; clone size: -; CDR3 DNA: TGTGCCACCAGCCGGTTCCATGGGGTCCGCACTGAAGCTTTCTTT; CDR3 protein: CATSRFHGVRTEAFF
D gene: TRBD1; J gene: TRBJ1-1; V gene: TRBV9; clone size: -; CDR3 DNA: TGTGCCAGCAGCGGGGGACAGCGGCCTACTGAAGCTTTCTTT; CDR3 protein: CASSGGQRPTEAFF
D gene: TRBD2; J gene: TRBJ2-2; V gene: TRBV27; clone size: -; CDR3 DNA: TGTGCCAGCAGTAAGCTAGCGGGAGGAGGTACCGGGGAGCTGTTTTTT; CDR3 protein: CASSKLAGGGTGELFF
D gene: TRBD1; J gene: TRBJ2-1; V gene: TRBV6-5; clone size: -; CDR3 DNA: TGTGCCAGCAATACAGGGGGCTCCTACAATGAGCAGTTCTTC; CDR3 protein: CASNTGGSYNEQFF
D gene: -; J gene: TRBJ1-3; V gene: TRBV2; clone size: -; CDR3 DNA: TGTGCCAGCAGTGATGAGGTTGACAGACCCATATATTTT; CDR3 protein: CASSDEVDRPIYF
D gene: TRBD1; J gene: TRBJ1-4; V gene: TRBV11-2; clone size: -; CDR3 DNA: TGTGCCAGCAGCTCCTTAAGACAGGGAGAAAAACTGTTTTTT; CDR3 protein: CASSSLRQGEKLFF
D gene: -; J gene: TRBJ2-7; V gene: TRBV5-1; clone size: -; CDR3 DNA: TGCGCCAGCAGCTTGGGGCGGGCGTACGAGCAGTACTTC; CDR3 protein: CASSLGRAYEQYF
D gene: -; J gene: TRBJ1-4; V gene: TRBV4-1; clone size: -; CDR3 DNA: TGCGCCAGCAGCCTCACCCGAACTAGTGAAAAACTGTTTTTT; CDR3 protein: CASSLTRTSEKLFF
D gene: TRBD2; J gene: TRBJ2-7; V gene: TRBV24-1; clone size: -; CDR3 DNA: TGTGCCACCAGTGGTTTTGGTTCAGCGGGAGTCTACGAGCAGTACTTC; CDR3 protein: CATSGFGSAGVYEQYF
D gene: TRBD2; J gene: TRBJ2-1; V gene: TRBV4-1; clone size: -; CDR3 DNA: TGCGCCAGCAGCCAAGTGCTAGCGGGGGGCTCCAGCTCCTACAATGAGCAGTTCTTC; CDR3 protein: CASSQVLAGGSSSYNEQFF
D gene: -; J gene: TRBJ2-5; V gene: TRBV6-2/TRBV6-3; clone size: -; CDR3 DNA: TGTGCCAGCAGTTCCCAAAGACTAGTCCAAGAGACCCAGTACTTC; CDR3 protein: CASSSQRLVQETQYF
D gene: TRBD2; J gene: TRBJ2-1; V gene: TRBV7-3; clone size: once; CDR3 DNA: TGTGCCAGCAGCTCAGGAACTAGCGGGAGGTATAATGAGCAGTTCTTC; CDR3 protein: CASSSGTSGRYNEQFF
D gene: -; J gene: TRBJ1-1; V gene: TRBV6-6; clone size: -; CDR3 DNA: TGTGCCACCCACCCGGGACAAAACACTGAAGCTTTCTTT; CDR3 protein: CATHPGQNTEAFF
D gene: TRBD1; J gene: TRBJ1-6; V gene: TRBV7-2; clone size: -; CDR3 DNA: TGTGCCAGCAGCCCCCACGGGACAGATAATTCACCCCTCCACTTT; CDR3 protein: CASSPHGTDNSPLHF
D gene: TRBD2; J gene: TRBJ2-7; V gene: TRBV5-1; clone size: -; CDR3 DNA: TGCGCCAGCAAGATAGCGGGTCTAAACTACGAGCAGTACTTC; CDR3 protein: CASKIAGLNYEQYF
D gene: TRBD1; J gene: TRBJ2-7; V gene: TRBV6-4; clone size: -; CDR3 DNA: TGTGCCAGCAGTCCAGGGGGCTTCGGCATCCACGAGCAGTACTTC; CDR3 protein: CASSPGGFGIHEQYF
D gene: -; J gene: TRBJ1-4; V gene: TRBV19; clone size: -; CDR3 DNA: TGTGCCAGTAGTAGAAAACTCAGGGTCGTGACTAATGAAAAACTGTTTTTT; CDR3 protein: CASSRKLRVVTNEKLFF
D gene: -; J gene: TRBJ2-7; V gene: TRBV27; clone size: -; CDR3 DNA: TGTGCCAGCAGTGGGGGCAGCGACGAGCAGTACTTC; CDR3 protein: CASSGGSDEQYF
D gene: -; J gene: TRBJ1-4; V gene: TRBV30; clone size: -; CDR3 DNA: TGTGCCTGGAGTCCAAGGTTTCAATGGGAAAAACTGTTTTTT; CDR3 protein: CAWSPRFQWEKLFF
D gene: TRBD1; J gene: TRBJ1-5; V gene: TRBV5-1; clone size: -; CDR3 DNA: TGCGCCAGCAGCTTGGACCCGACAGGGAAACAGCCCCAGCATTTT; CDR3 protein: CASSLDPTGKQPQHF
D gene: -; J gene: TRBJ1-4; V gene: TRBV7-9; clone size: -; CDR3 DNA: TGTGCCAGCAGCTTATCGGGTCAACAAAAACTGTTTTTT; CDR3 protein: CASSLSGQQKLFF
D gene: TRBD2; J gene: TRBJ2-1; V gene: TRBV5-4; clone size: -; CDR3 DNA: TGTGCCAGCCCCGGACTAGCGGGATACTCCTACAATGAGCAGTTCTTC; CDR3 protein: CASPGLAGYSYNEQFF
D gene: TRBD2; J gene: TRBJ2-2; V gene: TRBV7-6; clone size: -; CDR3 DNA: TGTGCCAGCAGCTTAGCCACTAGCGGGGGAGGCGGGGAGCTGTTTTTT; CDR3 protein: CASSLATSGGGGELFF